This TCR beta chain was identified in a study of relationships among human T cell subsets. TCR alpha and beta CDR3s were amplified from mRNA by semiquantitative ARM-PCR. Exponential amplification used communal superprimers after tagged nested gene-specific primers in ARM-PCR. TCRdb called the multiplex PCR reads again in MiXCR, with one record for every CDR3 protein. The data hold fewer than 16,000 distinct CDR3 sequences, with around 62% observed a single time. Subset-specific monoclonal antibody beads were used to isolate T cell subsets. The CDR3 consists of 14 residues. Germline V gives CDR1 LNHDA, CDR2 SQIVND (reference sequence). V was clipped by 7 bases and J by 4 bases, with 11 bases between them. Broader study findings: Many CDR3s were shared across Th1, Th2 and regulatory subsets. Over 50% of CD8+ cytotoxic sequences were in clones over 100 reads; regulatory and Th2 had few. Bead-based sorting did not rule out CD4+CD8+ double-positive cells.

As concerns this clonotype: The antigen remains unidentified.

The origin of this receptor is a man aged 40-49 years in good health. The chain uses TRBV19 and TRBJ2-6; D gene unclear. Sequenced material: total T cells sorted from blood. CDR3 DNA: TGTGCCAGTACCCCCTCATCAGGGGCCAACGTCCTGACTTTC. Its protein is CASTPSSGANVLTF. Full variable domain (outside the CDR3, taken from reference TRBV19 and TRBJ2-6): DGGITQSPKYLFRKEGQNVTLSCEQNLNHDAMYWYRQDPGQGLRLIYYSQIVNDFQKGDIAEGYSVSREKKESFPLTVTSAQKNPTAFYLCASTPSSGANVLTFGAGSRLTVL.